The source of this T cell receptor beta chain is a study of PD-1 blockade in classical Hodgkin lymphoma (TCRdb year 2020). In terms of the full investigation: Nivolumab dosing was 3 mg/kg intravenously every 2 weeks, continuing until either disease progression or unacceptable toxicity. To define a peripheral blood immune signature of response to PD-1 blockade in classical Hodgkin lymphoma, the study combined TCR beta sequencing with CyTOF. The full study reports these points: By C4D1, a significant rise was seen in CD4+ TCR diversity but not in CD8+ TCR diversity (p=0.0027 vs p=0.16), and the rise was most apparent among complete responders (p=0.02). The study covered only a single clinical trial cohort, and the causes of the repertoire differences, possibly disease activity or prior therapy, were still not defined. Diversity was lower in patients who began nivolumab less than 1 year after ASCT, so these patients were left out of later analyses to avoid confounding by immune reconstitution. Trial patients with a complete response had baseline diversity similar to that of newly diagnosed patients, while partial responders and progressors had significantly lower diversity. Baseline TCR diversity was reported as lower in newly diagnosed patients than in healthy donors, and lower still in relapsed/refractory patients.

Genomic DNA was extracted with the Qiagen DNeasy kit from unsorted PBMCs and from negatively selected CD4+ and CD8+ fractions. Using primers that anneal to V and J segments, immunoSEQ multiplex PCR amplified the TCR beta CDR3 regions. Amplification bias was minimized using a synthetic immune receptor repertoire, and residual bias was removed computationally after sequencing. On the authors' methods: Repertoire diversity was quantified as the Shannon entropy index using custom Python scripts. The unsorted, CD4+ and CD8+ repertoires were each analyzed separately, with the exception of combined analyses, where CD4+ and CD8+ sequences were merged in silico. A clone was considered expanded if an increase in frequency of at least 2-fold after treatment relative to C1D1 was found, and a pseudocount of 0.5 was applied to clones undetected at baseline. Singleton clones were defined as clones with 0 or 1 copy at C1D1, and non-singleton clones were defined as clones with 2 or more copies. Clones expanded in unsorted samples were annotated as CD4+, CD8+ or unknown by matching protein sequences in sorted samples from the same patient. Wilcoxon tests on paired samples were used to test changes in diversity from C1D1 to C4D1. TCRdb retrieved this table from immuneACCESS and kept in-frame rearrangements only. Not all clones are present; in checked studies, unresolved V genes account for under half, and no reason is known for the remainder. That table supplies the V and J calls and clone size; D and trimming were determined from the DNA. This sample comprises roughly 96,000 clones, 90% to 95% of them detected only once. Approximately 2% of the sample comes from the top ten.

There are 16 amino acids in the CDR3, from cysteine to phenylalanine inclusive. Just CDR3 DNA is preserved here, 48 bases in frame from base 1. The germline V gene encodes CDR1 MNHNY and CDR2 SVGAGI (reference sequence). Trimming takes 6 bases off V and 4 bases off J; junction bases not matched to a gene: 13. Comment on this clone: The antigen it recognizes is unknown. The sample holds no much larger clone one base away, and base qualities are not on file.

What this sample's time point label stands for: cycle 4 day 1 (C4D1), after 5 to 7 weeks of nivolumab. Every trial patient had relapsed following autologous stem cell transplantation, and prior brentuximab vedotin exposure was what differed among cohorts A, B and C. The trial cohort comprised roughly 50 patients with relapsed/refractory classical Hodgkin lymphoma whose best overall responses were complete response, partial response or progressive disease. Trial patients were treated with single-agent nivolumab in the multi-cohort phase II CheckMate 205 trial. An independent review committee assessed best overall response using the 2007 International Working Group response criteria. PBMCs from the trial were collected at three points: immediately before nivolumab initiation (C1D1), and during therapy at cycle 2 day 1 and cycle 4 day 1. Peripheral blood was collected in 8 mL Vacutainer Cell Preparation Tubes, from which PBMCs were isolated by centrifugation and then cryopreserved.

Sequenced here: peripheral blood mononuclear cells (PBMCs), sampled before the fourth cycle of nivolumab. The V and J genes are TRBV6-6 and TRBJ2-7; 9 bases in between match TRBD2. This sequence was found in a human donor with classical Hodgkin lymphoma. CDR3 loop: CASSYPDSGSRYEQYF. The nucleotide sequence reads as follows: TGTGCCAGCAGCTACCCCGATAGCGGGAGTAGATACGAGCAGTACTTC.